This TCR beta chain was retrieved from a study of OX40 agonist ivuxolimab in advanced cancers. Data came from immunoSEQ multiplex PCR; TCRdb stores just in-frame clones and leaves some out. The table has some 64,000 clones, 92% seen once. CDR1 and CDR2 (germline): MNHNY, SVGAGI (reference sequence). This CDR3 comprises 14 residues. With 4 bases clipped from V and 4 bases from J, the junction kept 3 bases outside the gene matches. V usage is TRBV6-6 and J usage is TRBJ1-3; 8 positions agree with TRBD1. This TCR derives from an adult with an advanced solid tumor such as melanoma, head and neck, liver or kidney cancer. Sequencing used CD4+ or CD8+ T cells sorted from blood, obtained in a trial of the OX40 agonist ivuxolimab. CDR3 coding DNA: TGTGCCAGCAGTTGGACAGGGAGCGGAAACACCATATATTTT. Translation gives CASSWTGSGNTIYF.